What follows are 20 T cell receptor beta chains derived from one specimen sequenced in a study of technical replicates of blood from a few donors. Produced via immunoSEQ multiplex PCR; TCRdb's table is partial and in-frame only. The top ten hold around 5.2% of the sample, which has 60,000 or so clones, 87% seen once. The sample taken for sequencing was PBMCs. The source is a human donor in good health. Some clones in this sample may be carry-over from other donors' samples.

The CDR3 is CASSIPGLATIEQFF. CDR3 nucleotides: TGTGCCAGCAGCATTCCGGGACTAGCGACAATTGAGCAGTTCTTC. The V and J genes are TRBV11-2 and TRBJ2-1, with TRBD2 identical over 10 bases. The CDR3 is 15 residues long. Per the germline V gene, CDR1 is SGHAT and CDR2 is FQNNGV. Unmatched junction bases numbered 10, after V lost 5 bases and J lost 9 bases. Looking up the rest from reference TRBV11-2 and TRBJ2-1 gives the full variable domain: EAGVAQSPRYKIIEKRQSVAFWCNPISGHATLYWYQQILGQGPKLLIQFQNNGVVDDSQLPKDRFSAERLKGVDSTLKIQPAKLEDSAVYLCASSIPGLATIEQFFGPGTRLTVL.

V usage is TRBV7-2 and J usage is TRBJ2-6; a possible D gene is TRBD1 (6 bases). Trimming took off 3 bases at V and 1 base at J, with 10 bases between the two ends. CDR1 SGHTA and CDR2 FQGNSA come from the germline V gene. This CDR3 is built from 16 residues. In DNA, the CDR3 is TGTGCCAGCAGCTTGTTCAGGGGTTCTGGGGCCAACGTCCTGACTTTC. It translates to CASSLFRGSGANVLTF.

The gene calls are TRBV4-1 and TRBJ2-7; D is perhaps TRBD2 (6 bases). Trimming left V 8 bases short and J 3 bases short, with 14 bases between. The CDR3 extends over 13 amino acids. Germline CDR1 MGHRA, CDR2 YSYEKL. The CDR3 coding sequence is TGCGCCAGCTCGGGGGTACGGAACTACGAGCAGTACTTC. This codes for CASSGVRNYEQYF.

This rearrangement joins TRBV7-2 to TRBJ2-2; D is perhaps TRBD1 (6 bases). Trimming cost V 5 bases and J 0 bases, with 10 bases left between them. Germline-derived CDR1 and CDR2 are SGHTA and FQGNSA. This CDR3 contains 15 residues. CDR3 DNA sequence: TGTGCCAGCAGCCCAAGGACAGCGAACACCGGGGAGCTGTTTTTT. It codes for CASSPRTANTGELFF. The entire variable domain, with the rest obtained from reference TRBV7-2 and TRBJ2-2, is as follows: GAGVSQSPSNKVTEKGKDVELRCDPISGHTALYWYRQSLGQGLEFLIYFQGNSAPDKSGLPSDRFSAERTGGSVSTLTIQRTQQEDSAVYLCASSPRTANTGELFFGEGSRLTVL.

The chain combines TRBV2 with TRBJ1-2, with TRBD1 matching over 11 bases. V shed 4 bases, J shed 6 bases, and the junction held 4 bases outside the gene matches. The germline gives CDR1 SNHLY, CDR2 FYNNEI. This CDR3 has 14 residues. In nucleotides, the CDR3 is TGTGCCAGCAGTGTGGACAGGGGGCAGGATGGCTACACCTTC. This translates into CASSVDRGQDGYTF. The complete variable domain, with remaining parts taken from reference TRBV2 and TRBJ1-2, reads EPEVTQTPSHQVTQMGQEVILRCVPISNHLYFYWYRQILGQKVEFLVSFYNNEISEKSEIFDDQFSVERPDGSNFTLKIRSTKLEDSAMYFCASSVDRGQDGYTFGSGTRLTVV.

The CDR3 protein is CASNQAGVPGEQYF. CDR3 in DNA: TGTGCCAGTAACCAAGCGGGTGTCCCTGGGGAGCAGTACTTC. The chain couples TRBV19 to TRBJ2-7; D possibly corresponds to TRBD2 (6 bases). The CDR3 is made up of 14 amino acids. Germline lookup yields CDR1 LNHDA and CDR2 SQIVND (reference sequence). Between the trimmed V and J ends, which lost 7 bases and 7 bases, there was a span of 20 bases.

This chain links TRBV7-2 with TRBJ1-1; 8 nucleotides align to TRBD1. Germline values: CDR1 SGHTA, CDR2 FQGNSA. The J segment lost 4 bases and the V segment lost 3 bases, leaving 4 bases of the junction unmatched. The length of the CDR3 is 14 residues. The CDR3 DNA reads TGTGCCAGCAGCTTTGACAGGGGCAGCACTGAAGCTTTCTTT. This sequence encodes CASSFDRGSTEAFF.

This clone was seen a handful of times. This chain uses TRBV10-2 with TRBJ1-1, with D hard to call. Between the trimmed V and J ends, which lost 3 bases and 1 base, there was a span of 6 bases. The germline gives CDR1 WSHSY, CDR2 SAAADI. The CDR3 contains 13 residues. The CDR3 reads CASSDAENTEAFF. DNA for the CDR3: TGCGCCAGCAGTGATGCGGAGAACACTGAAGCTTTCTTT.

J is TRBJ1-3 and V is TRBV11-3; tentative D call: TRBD1 (6 bases). This CDR3 region has 14 residues. Trimming stripped 3 bases from V and 0 bases from J, with 6 bases between. Germline lookup yields CDR1 SGHNT and CDR2 YENEEA. Here the CDR3 reads CASSLDSSGNTIYF. For the CDR3, the DNA is TGTGCCAGCAGCTTGGACAGCTCTGGAAACACCATATATTTT. Using reference TRBV11-3 and TRBJ1-3 for the parts outside the CDR3, the full variable domain is EAGVVQSPRYKIIEKKQPVAFWCNPISGHNTLYWYLQNLGQGPELLIRYENEEAVDDSQLPKDRFSAERLKGVDSTLKIQPAELGDSAVYLCASSLDSSGNTIYFGEGSWLTVV.

This chain links TRBV18 with TRBJ2-5; 8 nucleotides match TRBD1. Germline CDR1 and CDR2: KGHSH and LQKENI. This CDR3 is built from 14 residues. Losses at the gene ends were 2 bases for V and 4 bases for J; bases not matched to a gene: 3. CDR3 in amino acids: CASSPGQGGETQYF. The CDR3 DNA follows: TGTGCCAGCTCACCAGGACAGGGCGGAGAGACCCAGTACTTC.

This rearrangement joins TRBV5-4 to TRBJ1-4, with D unresolved. V gave up 5 bases and J gave up 4 bases, with 15 bases separating them. The CDR3 sequence is 15 residues long. Germline assignment: CDR1 SGHNT and CDR2 YYREEE (reference sequence). The CDR3 sequence is CASSVSGGINEKLFF. Here the CDR3 DNA reads TGTGCCAGCAGTGTCAGCGGAGGGATTAATGAAAAACTGTTTTTT.

V is TRBV7-2 and J is TRBJ2-3, with 8 bases matching TRBD2. With 3 bases clipped from V and 4 bases from J, the junction kept 3 bases outside the gene matches. Germline loops: CDR1 SGHTA, CDR2 FQGNSA. The CDR3 loop spans 14 amino acids. The CDR3 DNA reads TGTGCCAGCAGCTTGGGACTAGTTTCAGATACGCAGTATTTT. Translated: CASSLGLVSDTQYF.

The chain uses TRBV7-9 and TRBJ2-3; D unresolved. Per the germline V gene, CDR1 is SEHNR and CDR2 is FQNEAQ (reference sequence). Trimming cost V 3 bases and J 0 bases, with 7 bases left between them. The CDR3 sequence is 14 residues long. The CDR3 coding sequence is TGTGCCAGCAGCTTCAAACAGAGCACAGATACGCAGTATTTT. It is translated as CASSFKQSTDTQYF.

V gene TRBV11-1 combines with J gene TRBJ2-5; 8 bases agree with TRBD2. The V and J ends lost 5 bases and 4 bases, in that order; junction bases with no gene match: 9. Germline V gene data show CDR1 as SGHAT and CDR2 as FQDESV (reference sequence). The CDR3 loop spans 15 amino acids. CDR3 in amino acids: CASSLSGTTLETQYF. DNA of the CDR3: TGTGCCAGCAGCCTTAGCGGGACCACGTTAGAGACCCAGTACTTC.

The chain uses TRBV7-9 and TRBJ2-2, with D unclear. V lost 2 bases and J lost 3, with 4 bases in between. Per the germline V gene, CDR1 is SEHNR and CDR2 is FQNEAQ (reference sequence). The CDR3 has 13 residues. CDR3 residues: CASSLPYTGELFF. The CDR3 DNA follows: TGTGCCAGCAGCTTACCGTACACCGGGGAGCTGTTTTTT. Filled out from reference TRBV7-9 and TRBJ2-2, the complete variable domain reads DTGVSQNPRHKITKRGQNVTFRCDPISEHNRLYWYRQTLGQGPEFLTYFQNEAQLEKSRLLSDRFSAERPKGSFSTLEIQRTEQGDSAMYLCASSLPYTGELFFGEGSRLTVL.

This clone was detected only a few times. This chain links TRBV9 with TRBJ1-2, with 9 nucleotides matching TRBD1. This CDR3 contains 13 residues. Germline CDR1 is SGDLS and CDR2 is YYNGEE. The junction had 5 bases not matched to a gene; V was cut back by 3 bases and J by 8 bases. CDR3 amino acids: CASSGRTGVGYTF. CDR3 DNA: TGTGCCAGCAGCGGACGGACAGGGGTCGGCTACACCTTC.

The rearrangement links TRBV19 to TRBJ2-3; TRBD2 might be the D (6 bases). CDR3 length: 13 amino acids. Trimming stripped 4 bases from V and 4 bases from J, with 9 bases between. Germline assignment: CDR1 LNHDA and CDR2 SQIVND (reference sequence). CDR3 bases: TGTGCCAGTAGTAGGGGGGTAGCAGATACGCAGTATTTT. It translates to CASSRGVADTQYF.

The chain combines TRBV7-9 with TRBJ2-1, with 7 bases aligning to TRBD2. Germline CDR1 SEHNR, CDR2 FQNEAQ (reference sequence). V shed 5 bases, J shed 5 bases, and the junction held 9 bases outside the gene matches. CDR3 length: 15 amino acids. The CDR3 coding sequence is TGTGCCAGCAGCCCCAGGAGCGGGAATGACAATGAGCAGTTCTTC. Its translation: CASSPRSGNDNEQFF. Together with reference TRBV7-9 and TRBJ2-1, the CDR3 gives the full variable domain: DTGVSQNPRHKITKRGQNVTFRCDPISEHNRLYWYRQTLGQGPEFLTYFQNEAQLEKSRLLSDRFSAERPKGSFSTLEIQRTEQGDSAMYLCASSPRSGNDNEQFFGPGTRLTVL.

The chain joins TRBV5-1 to TRBJ2-3; D might be TRBD1 (5 bases). The germline V and J ends were trimmed by 4 bases and 4 bases, with 13 bases remaining between them. Germline V gene lookup returns CDR1 SGHRS and CDR2 YFSETQ. The CDR3 totals 14 residues. The CDR3 region has the DNA TGCGCCAGCAGCGTGGGGCTAGAACCAGATACGCAGTATTTT. This codes for CASSVGLEPDTQYF. Supplemented by reference TRBV5-1 and TRBJ2-3, the full variable domain reads KAGVTQTPRYLIKTRGQQVTLSCSPISGHRSVSWYQQTPGQGLQFLFEYFSETQRNKGNFPGRFSGRQFSNSRSEMNVSTLELGDSALYLCASSVGLEPDTQYFGPGTRLTVL.

Note on this clone: A read error may produce the germline difference seen at one junction end. V is TRBV7-3 and J is TRBJ2-3, with D possibly being TRBD2 (6 bases). CDR1 and CDR2 (germline): SGHTA, FQGTGA. CDR3 size: 14 residues. The CDR3 nucleotides read TGTGCCAGCACCTTAGCGGCGGGCACAGATACGCAGTATTTT. Translation gives CASTLAAGTDTQYF.